These 7 T cell receptor beta chains were sequenced from one sample in a study of blood T cells in healthy people across ages. Sample-barcoded 5' priming and a J-beta primer mix drove a second PCR of about 6 to 11 cycles. TCRdb reprocessed the 5' RACE reads via MiXCR and lists one record per CDR3 protein. The table lists hundreds of thousands of distinct CDR3 sequences, roughly 41% of them singletons. The specimen sequenced was blood. These receptors came from a man older than 75 in good health.

This rearrangement joins TRBV9 to TRBJ2-1; TRBD2 agrees at 10 bases. V dropped 4 bases and J dropped 2; count of bases not matched to a gene: 6. Germline lookup yields CDR1 SGDLS and CDR2 YYNGEE. The CDR3 contains 16 residues. The CDR3 nucleotides are TGTGCCAGCAGCCCGCCGGGACTAGCGCCCTACAATGAGCAGTTCTTC. Its protein product is CASSPPGLAPYNEQFF.

This clonotype turned up a few times. The rearrangement uses TRBV12-3 or TRBV12-4 and TRBJ1-2, with 7 positions matching TRBD1. This CDR3 is 15 amino acids long. With V trimmed by 7 bases and J by 7 bases, 15 bases remained unmatched. The CDR3 loop reads CASTPWKGAPSGYTF. The CDR3 nucleotides read TGTGCCAGCACCCCATGGAAGGGGGCCCCCAGTGGCTACACCTTC.

The chain carries TRBV21-1 and TRBJ2-7; whether TRBD2, the table's D call, matches the DNA was not checked. TRBV21-1 is termed a pseudogene. The CDR3 contains 14 residues. CDR3 amino acids: CASSKEAGTREQYF. CDR3 DNA: TGTGCCAGCAGCAAAGAGGCCGGGACTAGGGAGCAGTACTTC.

The rearrangement links TRBV6-2 or TRBV6-3 to TRBJ2-7; the D gene is possibly TRBD1 (6 bases). The CDR3 is 15 residues long. Between the trimmed V and J ends, which lost 4 bases and 3 bases, there was a span of 16 bases. Germline V lookup: CDR1 MNHEY, CDR2 SVGEGT. CDR3 nucleotide sequence: TGTGCCAGCAGTTCCCCGGACAGATTGATCTACGAGCAGTACTTC. It codes for CASSSPDRLIYEQYF.

The rearrangement links TRBV24-1 to TRBJ2-7; TRBD1 matches 11 bases. There are 16 residues in the CDR3. Unmatched junction bases numbered 14, after V lost 7 bases and J lost 7 bases. The germline V gene has CDR1 KGHDR and CDR2 SFDVKD. The DNA of the CDR3 is TGTGCCACCAGAGGGACAGGGGGGATCTCCTACAATGAGCAGTACTTC. This translates into CATRGTGGISYNEQYF.

The V gene is TRBV20-1, the J gene TRBJ2-7; D call uncertain. This CDR3 has 13 residues. The germline V gene encodes CDR1 DFQATT and CDR2 SNEGSKA (reference sequence). Trimming left V 6 bases short and J 2 bases short, with 14 bases between. Here the CDR3 reads CSAPSTTPYEQYF. As DNA, the CDR3 is TGCAGTGCCCCTTCTACGACGCCCTACGAGCAGTACTTC.

This clonotype was seen more than once but under ten times. Here the CDR3 reads CASSSSGGGGFNEQYF. For the CDR3, the DNA is TGTGCCAGCAGCTCCTCTGGCGGCGGGGGGTTCAATGAGCAGTACTTC. V usage is TRBV9 and J usage is TRBJ2-5; 8 bases are shared with TRBD2. From germline, CDR1 is SGDLS and CDR2 YYNGEE. This CDR3 region has 16 residues. The V gene end was trimmed by 4 bases and the J gene end by 11 bases; junction bases not matched to a gene: 19.